Sequencing of this TCR beta chain was carried out in a study of human CD4 T cells and Enterobacteriaceae. CFSE-low CD25+ ICOS+ proliferating activated T cells were FACS-sorted after roughly 6-7 days. Sorted memory CD4+ T cells were CFSE-labeled and cultured 2:1 with irradiated antigen-pulsed autologous monocytes. Sorting took every CD4+ cell except CD45RA+CCR7+CD95- naive cells, reaching over 95% purity. Clones were read by immunoSEQ multiplex PCR, and TCRdb kept only the in-frame ones, dropping some. This sample has approximately 240 clones, with roughly 40% found just once. Deletions cut 4 bases from V and 4 bases from J, with 10 bases between. CDR1 MRHNA and CDR2 SNTAGT come from the germline V gene. The CDR3 contains 13 residues. Study-wide results and caveats: Clonotypes shared across Enterobacteriaceae cultures were about 25-50% of unique rearrangements but roughly 66-93% of templates.

The sequence derives from a human donor in good health. The sample comprised bacteria-reactive CD4+ T cells grown in culture. The subset: CFSE-low proliferating memory CD4 T cells sorted after in vitro stimulation with a heat-inactivated bacterium or M. tuberculosis lysate. V gene TRBV6-4 combines with J gene TRBJ1-1; no clear D. The CDR3 sequence is CASSVGRSTEAFF. The CDR3, as DNA: TGTGCCAGCAGTGTCGGGCGAAGCACTGAAGCTTTCTTT.